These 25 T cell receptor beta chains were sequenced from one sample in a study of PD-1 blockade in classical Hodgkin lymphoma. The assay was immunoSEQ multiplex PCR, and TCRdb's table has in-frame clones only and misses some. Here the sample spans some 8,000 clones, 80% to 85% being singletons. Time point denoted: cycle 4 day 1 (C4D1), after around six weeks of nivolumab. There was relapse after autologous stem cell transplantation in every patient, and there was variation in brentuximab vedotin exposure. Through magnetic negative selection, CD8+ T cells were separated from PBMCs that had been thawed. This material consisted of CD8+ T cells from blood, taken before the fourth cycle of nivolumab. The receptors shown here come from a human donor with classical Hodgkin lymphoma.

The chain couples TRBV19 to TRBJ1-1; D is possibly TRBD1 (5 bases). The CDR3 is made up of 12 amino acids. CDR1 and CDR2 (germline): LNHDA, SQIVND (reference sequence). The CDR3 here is CATGDWNTEAFF. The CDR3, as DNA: TGTGCTACGGGGGATTGGAACACTGAAGCTTTCTTT. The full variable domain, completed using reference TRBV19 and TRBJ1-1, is DGGITQSPKYLFRKEGQNVTLSCEQNLNHDAMYWYRQDPGQGLRLIYYSQIVNDFQKGDIAEGYSVSREKKESFPLTVTSAQKNPTAFYLCATGDWNTEAFFGQGTRLTVV.

CDR3 amino acids: CASSSTWTVNTEAFF. The DNA for the CDR3 is TGTGCCAGCAGCTCAACCTGGACCGTGAACACTGAAGCTTTCTTT. This chain joins TRBV7-9 and TRBJ1-1; D remains unclear. The germline V gene encodes CDR1 SEHNR and CDR2 FQNEAQ (reference sequence). There are 15 residues in the CDR3. Trimming removed 4 bases from V and 0 bases from J, with 12 bases in between.

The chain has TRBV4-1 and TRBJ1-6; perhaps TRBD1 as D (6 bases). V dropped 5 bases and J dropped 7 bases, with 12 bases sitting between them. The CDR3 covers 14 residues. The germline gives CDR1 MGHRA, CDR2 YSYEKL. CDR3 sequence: CASSEGDGNSPLHF. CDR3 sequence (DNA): TGCGCCAGCAGCGAGGGGGACGGGAATTCACCCCTCCACTTT.

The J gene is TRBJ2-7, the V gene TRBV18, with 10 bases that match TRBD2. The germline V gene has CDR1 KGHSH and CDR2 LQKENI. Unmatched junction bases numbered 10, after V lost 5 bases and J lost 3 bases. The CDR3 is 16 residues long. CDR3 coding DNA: TGTGCCAGCTCAGCCATAGCGGGGGGCATTTACTACGAGCAGTACTTC. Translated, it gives CASSAIAGGIYYEQYF.

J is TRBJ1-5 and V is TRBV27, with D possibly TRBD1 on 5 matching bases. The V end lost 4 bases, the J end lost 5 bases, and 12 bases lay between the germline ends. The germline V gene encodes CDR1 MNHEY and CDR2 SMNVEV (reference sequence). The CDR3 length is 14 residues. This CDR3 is CASSWTRNDQPQHF. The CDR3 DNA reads TGTGCCAGCAGTTGGACACGAAACGATCAGCCCCAGCATTTT.

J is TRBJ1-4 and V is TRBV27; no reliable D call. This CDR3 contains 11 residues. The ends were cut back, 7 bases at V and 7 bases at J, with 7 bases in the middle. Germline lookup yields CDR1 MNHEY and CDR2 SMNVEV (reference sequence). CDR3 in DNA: TGTGCCAGCACCGCTGGTGAAAAACTGTTTTTT. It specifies CASTAGEKLFF.

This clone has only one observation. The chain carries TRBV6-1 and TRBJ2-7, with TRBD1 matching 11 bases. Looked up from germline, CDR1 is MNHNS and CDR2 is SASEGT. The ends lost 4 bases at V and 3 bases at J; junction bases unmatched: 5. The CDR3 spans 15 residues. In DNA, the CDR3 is TGTGCCAGCAGTGTACGGACAGGGGGCTTCTACGAGCAGTACTTC. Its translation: CASSVRTGGFYEQYF.

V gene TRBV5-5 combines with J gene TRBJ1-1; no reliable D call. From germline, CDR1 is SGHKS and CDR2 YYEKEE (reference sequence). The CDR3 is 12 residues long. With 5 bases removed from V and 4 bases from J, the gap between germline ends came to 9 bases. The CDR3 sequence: CASSSRSTEAFF. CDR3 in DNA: TGTGCCAGCAGTTCTCGATCCACTGAAGCTTTCTTT.

The CDR3 DNA follows: TGCGCCAGCAGCCTTCGGAACACCTTCAATCAGCCCCAGCATTTT. Protein: CASSLRNTFNQPQHF. This chain connects TRBV23-1 to TRBJ1-5; D gene uncertain. TRBV23-1 is an ORF; its function is uncertain. CDR3 length equals 15 residues. V gave up 6 bases and J gave up 3 bases, with 15 bases separating them.

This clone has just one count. The CDR3 spells CASSPRPVGDQPQHF. The CDR3 DNA sequence: TGTGCCAGCAGTCCGCGGCCTGTTGGTGATCAGCCCCAGCATTTT. The V call is TRBV28, the J call TRBJ1-5; D not certain. The CDR3 is made up of 15 amino acids. Looked up from germline, CDR1 is MDHEN and CDR2 is SYDVKM. The V end lost 5 bases, the J end lost 5 bases, and 16 bases lay between the germline ends. The whole variable domain, filled in from reference TRBV28 and TRBJ1-5, reads DVKVTQSSRYLVKRTGEKVFLECVQDMDHENMFWYRQDPGLGLRLIYFSYDVKMKEKGDIPEGYSVSREKKERFSLILESASTNQTSMYLCASSPRPVGDQPQHFGDGTRLSIL.

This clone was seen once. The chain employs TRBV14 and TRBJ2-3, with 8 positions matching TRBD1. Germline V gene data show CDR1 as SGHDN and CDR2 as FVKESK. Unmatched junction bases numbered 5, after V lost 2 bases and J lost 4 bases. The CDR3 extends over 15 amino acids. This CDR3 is CASSQPDRGADTQYF. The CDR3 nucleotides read TGTGCCAGCAGCCAACCAGACAGGGGAGCAGATACGCAGTATTTT.

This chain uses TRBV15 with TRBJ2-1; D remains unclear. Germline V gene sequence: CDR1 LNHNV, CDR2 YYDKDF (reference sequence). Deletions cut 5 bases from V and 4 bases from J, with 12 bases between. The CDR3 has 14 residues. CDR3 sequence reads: CATSLPVEYNEQFF. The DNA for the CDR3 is TGTGCCACCAGCCTCCCCGTGGAGTACAATGAGCAGTTCTTC.

The CDR3 DNA sequence: TGTGCCAGCAGAGAGTACAGGGAGGGAAACACTGAAGCTTTCTTT. It codes for CASREYREGNTEAFF. The chain has TRBV2 and TRBJ1-1, with D possibly TRBD1 on 6 matching bases. The V gene lost 6 bases and the J gene lost 2 bases, with 16 bases spanning the gap. CDR1 and CDR2 (germline): SNHLY, FYNNEI. There are 15 residues in the CDR3.

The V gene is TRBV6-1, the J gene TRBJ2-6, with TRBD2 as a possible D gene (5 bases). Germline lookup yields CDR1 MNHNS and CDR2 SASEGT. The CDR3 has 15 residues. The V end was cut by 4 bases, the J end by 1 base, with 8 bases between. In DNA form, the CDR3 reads TGTGCCAGCAGTGGAGAGGGATCTGGGGCCAACGTCCTGACTTTC. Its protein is CASSGEGSGANVLTF.

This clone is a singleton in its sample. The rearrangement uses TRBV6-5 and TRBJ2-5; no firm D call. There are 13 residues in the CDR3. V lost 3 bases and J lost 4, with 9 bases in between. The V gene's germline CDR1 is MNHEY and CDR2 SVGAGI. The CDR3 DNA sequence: TGTGCCAGCAGTTATCTTATCAGAGAGACCCAGTACTTC. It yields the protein CASSYLIRETQYF.

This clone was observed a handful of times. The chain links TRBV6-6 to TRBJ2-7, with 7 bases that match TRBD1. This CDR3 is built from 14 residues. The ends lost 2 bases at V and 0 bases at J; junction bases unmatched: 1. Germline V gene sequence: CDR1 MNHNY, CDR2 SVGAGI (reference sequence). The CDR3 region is CASSYGDSSYEQYF. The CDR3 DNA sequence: TGTGCCAGCAGTTACGGGGACAGCTCCTACGAGCAGTACTTC.

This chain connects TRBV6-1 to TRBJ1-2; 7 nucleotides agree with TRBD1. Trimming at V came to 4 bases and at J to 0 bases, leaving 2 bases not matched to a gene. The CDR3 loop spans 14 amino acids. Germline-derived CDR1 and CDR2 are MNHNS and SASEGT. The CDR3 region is CASSGTGANYGYTF. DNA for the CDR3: TGTGCCAGCAGTGGTACAGGGGCTAACTATGGCTACACCTTC.

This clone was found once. As DNA, the CDR3 is TGTGCCAGCAGCTTTTTTAAGCGGGGCCCTCAGGAGACCCAGTACTTC. It encodes CASSFFKRGPQETQYF. The chain couples TRBV13 to TRBJ2-5; the match to TRBD2 covers 7 bases. V lost 3 bases, J lost 5 bases, and 12 bases stayed unmatched. CDR1 is PRHDT, CDR2 FYEKMQ, per germline (reference sequence). This CDR3 has 16 residues.

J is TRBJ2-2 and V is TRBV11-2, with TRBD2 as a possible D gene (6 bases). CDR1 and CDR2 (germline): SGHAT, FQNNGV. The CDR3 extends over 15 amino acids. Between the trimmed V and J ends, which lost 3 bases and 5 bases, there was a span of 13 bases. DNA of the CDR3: TGTGCCAGCAGCTTGTGGGGGGAAGGAACCGGGGAGCTGTTTTTT. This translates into CASSLWGEGTGELFF. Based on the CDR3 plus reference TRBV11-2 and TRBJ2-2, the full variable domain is EAGVAQSPRYKIIEKRQSVAFWCNPISGHATLYWYQQILGQGPKLLIQFQNNGVVDDSQLPKDRFSAERLKGVDSTLKIQPAKLEDSAVYLCASSLWGEGTGELFFGEGSRLTVL.

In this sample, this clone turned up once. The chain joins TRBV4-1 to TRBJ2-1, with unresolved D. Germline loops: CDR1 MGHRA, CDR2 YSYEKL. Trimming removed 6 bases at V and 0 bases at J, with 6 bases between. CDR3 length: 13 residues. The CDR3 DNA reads TGCGCCAGCAGTCCAGACTCCTACAATGAGCAGTTCTTC. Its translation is CASSPDSYNEQFF.

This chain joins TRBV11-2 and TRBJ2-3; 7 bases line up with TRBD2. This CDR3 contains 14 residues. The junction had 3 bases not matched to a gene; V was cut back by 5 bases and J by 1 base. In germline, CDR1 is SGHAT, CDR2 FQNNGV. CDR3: CASSPSGGTDTQYF. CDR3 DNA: TGTGCCAGCAGCCCGAGCGGGGGCACAGATACGCAGTATTTT.

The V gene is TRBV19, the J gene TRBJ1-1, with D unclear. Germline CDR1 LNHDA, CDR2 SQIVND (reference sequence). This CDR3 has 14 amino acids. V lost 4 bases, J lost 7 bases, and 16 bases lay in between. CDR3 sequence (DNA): TGTGCCAGTAGTACCGTCGGGGTGGTAAATGAAGCTTTCTTT. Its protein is CASSTVGVVNEAFF.

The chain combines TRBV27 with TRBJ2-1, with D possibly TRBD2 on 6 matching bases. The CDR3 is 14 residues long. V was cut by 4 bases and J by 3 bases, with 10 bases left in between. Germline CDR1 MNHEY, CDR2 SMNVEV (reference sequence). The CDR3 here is CASSYISGYNEQFF. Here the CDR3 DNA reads TGTGCCAGCAGTTACATTAGCGGCTACAATGAGCAGTTCTTC.

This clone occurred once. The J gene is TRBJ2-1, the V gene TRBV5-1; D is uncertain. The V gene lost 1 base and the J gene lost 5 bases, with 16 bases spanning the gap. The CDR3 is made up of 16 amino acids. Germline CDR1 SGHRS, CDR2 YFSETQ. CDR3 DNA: TGCGCCAGCAGCTTGTACCTCGGGTCCTTGAACAATGAGCAGTTCTTC. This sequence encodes CASSLYLGSLNNEQFF. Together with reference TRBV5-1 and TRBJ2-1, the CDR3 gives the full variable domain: KAGVTQTPRYLIKTRGQQVTLSCSPISGHRSVSWYQQTPGQGLQFLFEYFSETQRNKGNFPGRFSGRQFSNSRSEMNVSTLELGDSALYLCASSLYLGSLNNEQFFGPGTRLTVL.

CDR3 bases: TGTGCCAGCACCCCGGTCTTGAACACTGAAGCTTTCTTT. It is translated as CASTPVLNTEAFF. The rearrangement links TRBV6-5 to TRBJ1-1; D gene unclear. Per the germline V gene, CDR1 is MNHEY and CDR2 is SVGAGI. This CDR3 region has 13 residues. Trimming shortened V by 7 bases and J by 0 bases, and 9 bases separated the two germline ends.